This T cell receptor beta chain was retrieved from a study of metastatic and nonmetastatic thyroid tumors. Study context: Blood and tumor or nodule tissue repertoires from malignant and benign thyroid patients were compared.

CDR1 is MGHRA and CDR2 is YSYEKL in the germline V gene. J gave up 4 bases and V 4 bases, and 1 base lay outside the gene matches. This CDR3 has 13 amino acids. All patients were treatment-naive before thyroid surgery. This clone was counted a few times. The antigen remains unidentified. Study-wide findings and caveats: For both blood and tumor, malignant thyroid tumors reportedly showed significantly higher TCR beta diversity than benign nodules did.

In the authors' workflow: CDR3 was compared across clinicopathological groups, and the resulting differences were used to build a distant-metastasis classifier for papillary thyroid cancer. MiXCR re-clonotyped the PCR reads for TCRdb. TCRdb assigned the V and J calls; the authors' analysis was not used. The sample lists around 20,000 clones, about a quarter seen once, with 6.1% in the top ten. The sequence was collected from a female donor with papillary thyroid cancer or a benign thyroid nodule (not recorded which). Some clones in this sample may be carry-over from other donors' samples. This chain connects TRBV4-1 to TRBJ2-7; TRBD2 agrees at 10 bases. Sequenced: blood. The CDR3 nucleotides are TGCGCCAGCAGCCGGACTAGCGGTTACGAGCAGTACTTC. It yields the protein CASSRTSGYEQYF.